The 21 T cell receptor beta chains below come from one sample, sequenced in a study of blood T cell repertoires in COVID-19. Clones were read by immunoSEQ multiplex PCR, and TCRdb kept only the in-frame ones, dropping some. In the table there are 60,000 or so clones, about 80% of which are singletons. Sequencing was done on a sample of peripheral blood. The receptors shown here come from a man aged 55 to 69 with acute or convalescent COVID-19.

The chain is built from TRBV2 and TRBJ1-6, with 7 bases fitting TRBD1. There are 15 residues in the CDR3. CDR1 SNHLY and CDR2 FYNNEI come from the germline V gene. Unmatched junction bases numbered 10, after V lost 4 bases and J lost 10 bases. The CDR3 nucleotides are TGTGCCAGCAGTGCCGAGGGACAGTTGGGATCACCCCTCCACTTT. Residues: CASSAEGQLGSPLHF.

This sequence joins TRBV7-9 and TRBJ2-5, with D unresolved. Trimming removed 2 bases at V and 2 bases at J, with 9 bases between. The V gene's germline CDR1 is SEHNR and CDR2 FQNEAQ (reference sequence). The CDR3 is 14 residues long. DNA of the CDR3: TGTGCCAGCAGCTTATCCCGACTTCAAGAGACCCAGTACTTC. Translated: CASSLSRLQETQYF.

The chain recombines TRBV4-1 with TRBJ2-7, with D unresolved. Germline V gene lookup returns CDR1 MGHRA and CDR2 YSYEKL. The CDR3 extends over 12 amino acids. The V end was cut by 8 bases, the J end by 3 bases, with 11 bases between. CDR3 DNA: TGCGCCAGCGGCAACAGAGACTACGAGCAGTACTTC. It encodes CASGNRDYEQYF.

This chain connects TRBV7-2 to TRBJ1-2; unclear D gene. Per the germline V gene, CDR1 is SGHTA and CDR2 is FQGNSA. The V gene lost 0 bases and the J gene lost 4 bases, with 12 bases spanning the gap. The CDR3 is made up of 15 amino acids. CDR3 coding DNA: TGTGCCAGCAGCTTAGCGCCAGGCAGAAGCTATGGCTACACCTTC. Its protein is CASSLAPGRSYGYTF.

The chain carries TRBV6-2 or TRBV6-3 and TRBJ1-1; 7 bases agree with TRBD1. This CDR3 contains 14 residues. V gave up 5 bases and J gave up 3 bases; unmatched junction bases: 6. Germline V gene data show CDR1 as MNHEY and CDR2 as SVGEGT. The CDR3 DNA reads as TGTGCCAGCAGTCACAGGGGTGACGACACTGAAGCTTTCTTT. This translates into CASSHRGDDTEAFF.

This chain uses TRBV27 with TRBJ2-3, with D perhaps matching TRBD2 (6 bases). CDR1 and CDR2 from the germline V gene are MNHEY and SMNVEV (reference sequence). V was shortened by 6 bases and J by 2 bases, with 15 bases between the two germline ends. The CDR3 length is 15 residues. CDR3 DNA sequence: TGTGCCAGCAGGGAAAGACTAGGAGACACAGATACGCAGTATTTT. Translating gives CASRERLGDTDTQYF.

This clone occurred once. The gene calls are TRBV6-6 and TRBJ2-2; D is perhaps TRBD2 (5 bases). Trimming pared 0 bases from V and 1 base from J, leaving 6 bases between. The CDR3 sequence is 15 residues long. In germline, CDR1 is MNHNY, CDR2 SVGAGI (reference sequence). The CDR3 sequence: CASSYSGRNTGELFF. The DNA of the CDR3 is TGTGCCAGCAGTTACTCGGGGAGGAACACCGGGGAGCTGTTTTTT.

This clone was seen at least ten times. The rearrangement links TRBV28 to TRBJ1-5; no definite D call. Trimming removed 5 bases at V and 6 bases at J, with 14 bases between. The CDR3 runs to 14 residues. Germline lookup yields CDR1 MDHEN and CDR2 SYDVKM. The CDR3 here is CASSKDSGGQPQHF. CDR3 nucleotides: TGTGCCAGCAGTAAGGACTCTGGAGGTCAGCCCCAGCATTTT.

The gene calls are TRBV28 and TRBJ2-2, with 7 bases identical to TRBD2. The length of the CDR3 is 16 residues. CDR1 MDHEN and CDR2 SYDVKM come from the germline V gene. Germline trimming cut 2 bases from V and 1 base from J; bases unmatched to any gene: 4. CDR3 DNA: TGTGCCAGCAGTTTAGTAGGGAGGGGGAACACCGGGGAGCTGTTTTTT. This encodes CASSLVGRGNTGELFF. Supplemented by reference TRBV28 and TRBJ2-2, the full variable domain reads DVKVTQSSRYLVKRTGEKVFLECVQDMDHENMFWYRQDPGLGLRLIYFSYDVKMKEKGDIPEGYSVSREKKERFSLILESASTNQTSMYLCASSLVGRGNTGELFFGEGSRLTVL.

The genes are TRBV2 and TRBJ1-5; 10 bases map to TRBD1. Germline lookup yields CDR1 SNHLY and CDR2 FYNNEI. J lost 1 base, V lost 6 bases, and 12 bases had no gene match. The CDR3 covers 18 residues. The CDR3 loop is CASRRGQGVEGSNQPQHF. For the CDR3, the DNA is TGTGCCAGCAGGCGTGGACAGGGGGTCGAGGGAAGCAATCAGCCCCAGCATTTT.

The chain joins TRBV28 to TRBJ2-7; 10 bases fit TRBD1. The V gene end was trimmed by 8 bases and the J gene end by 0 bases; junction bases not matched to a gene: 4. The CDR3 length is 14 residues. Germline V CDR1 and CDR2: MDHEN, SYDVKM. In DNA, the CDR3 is TGTGCCAGCGGGACAGGGGCTAACTCCTACGAGCAGTACTTC. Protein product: CASGTGANSYEQYF.

CDR3 nucleotides: TGTGCCAGCAGCGAATCCAGCCAAGAGACCCAGTACTTC. It specifies CASSESSQETQYF. J is TRBJ2-5 and V is TRBV9, with D uncertain. CDR1 and CDR2 (germline): SGDLS, YYNGEE. The CDR3 totals 13 residues. Trimming stripped 3 bases from V and 1 base from J, with 7 bases between.

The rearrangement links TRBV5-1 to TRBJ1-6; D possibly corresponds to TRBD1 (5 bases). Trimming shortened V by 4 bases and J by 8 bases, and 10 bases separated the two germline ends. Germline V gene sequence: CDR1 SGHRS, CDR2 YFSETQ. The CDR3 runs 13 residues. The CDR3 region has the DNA TGCGCCAGCAGCCCGGGGGGGGATTCACCCCTCCACTTT. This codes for CASSPGGDSPLHF.

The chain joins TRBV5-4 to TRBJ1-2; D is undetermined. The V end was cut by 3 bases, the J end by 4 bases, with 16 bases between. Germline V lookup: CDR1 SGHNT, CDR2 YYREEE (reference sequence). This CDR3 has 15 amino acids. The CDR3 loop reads CASSSVSGILYGYTF. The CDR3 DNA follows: TGTGCCAGCAGCTCGGTATCCGGGATCCTCTATGGCTACACCTTC.

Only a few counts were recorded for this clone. CDR3 coding DNA: TGTGCCAGCAGTAGATCCTACGAGCAGTACTTC. Its translation is CASSRSYEQYF. The chain employs TRBV7-9 and TRBJ2-7, with unresolved D. V lost 6 bases to trimming and J lost 1 base, with 4 bases between them. CDR1 SEHNR and CDR2 FQNEAQ come from the germline V gene (reference sequence). CDR3 size: 11 residues.

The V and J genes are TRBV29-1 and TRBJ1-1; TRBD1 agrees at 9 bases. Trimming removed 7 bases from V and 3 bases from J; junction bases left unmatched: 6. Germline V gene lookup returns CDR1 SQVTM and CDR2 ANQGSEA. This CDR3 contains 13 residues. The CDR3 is CSGVDRGYTEAFF. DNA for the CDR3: TGCAGCGGGGTGGACAGGGGCTACACTGAAGCTTTCTTT.

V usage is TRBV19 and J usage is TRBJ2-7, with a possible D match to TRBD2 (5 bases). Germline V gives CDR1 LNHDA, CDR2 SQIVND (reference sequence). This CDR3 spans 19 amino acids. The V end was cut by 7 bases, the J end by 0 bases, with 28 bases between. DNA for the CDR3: TGTGCCAGTAAAGCCTCGAGTCGGCAGTCAGCGGTTAGCTCCTACGAGCAGTACTTC. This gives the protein CASKASSRQSAVSSYEQYF.

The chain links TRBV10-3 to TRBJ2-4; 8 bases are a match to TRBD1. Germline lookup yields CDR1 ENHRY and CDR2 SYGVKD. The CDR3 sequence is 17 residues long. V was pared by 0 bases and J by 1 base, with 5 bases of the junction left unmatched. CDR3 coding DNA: TGTGCCATCAGTGAGTCTCCCGACAGGGGTGCCAAAAACATTCAGTACTTC. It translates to CAISESPDRGAKNIQYF.

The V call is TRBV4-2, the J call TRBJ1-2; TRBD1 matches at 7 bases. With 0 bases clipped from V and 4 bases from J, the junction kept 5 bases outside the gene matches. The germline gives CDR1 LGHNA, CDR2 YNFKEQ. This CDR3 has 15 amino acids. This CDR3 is CASSQEGQAFYGYTF. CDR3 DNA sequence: TGTGCCAGCAGCCAAGAAGGACAGGCGTTCTATGGCTACACCTTC.

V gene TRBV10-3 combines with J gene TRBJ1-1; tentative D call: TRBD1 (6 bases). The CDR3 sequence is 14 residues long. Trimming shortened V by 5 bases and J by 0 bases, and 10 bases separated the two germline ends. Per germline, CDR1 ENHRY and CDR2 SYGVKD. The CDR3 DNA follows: TGTGCCATCAGTCTCGGACAGCTGAACACTGAAGCTTTCTTT. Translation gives CAISLGQLNTEAFF.

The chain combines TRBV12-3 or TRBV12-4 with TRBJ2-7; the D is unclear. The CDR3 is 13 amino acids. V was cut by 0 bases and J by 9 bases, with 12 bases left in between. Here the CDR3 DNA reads TGTGCCAGCAGTTTAGCCCCAACTACGAGGCAGTACTTC. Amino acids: CASSLAPTTRQYF.